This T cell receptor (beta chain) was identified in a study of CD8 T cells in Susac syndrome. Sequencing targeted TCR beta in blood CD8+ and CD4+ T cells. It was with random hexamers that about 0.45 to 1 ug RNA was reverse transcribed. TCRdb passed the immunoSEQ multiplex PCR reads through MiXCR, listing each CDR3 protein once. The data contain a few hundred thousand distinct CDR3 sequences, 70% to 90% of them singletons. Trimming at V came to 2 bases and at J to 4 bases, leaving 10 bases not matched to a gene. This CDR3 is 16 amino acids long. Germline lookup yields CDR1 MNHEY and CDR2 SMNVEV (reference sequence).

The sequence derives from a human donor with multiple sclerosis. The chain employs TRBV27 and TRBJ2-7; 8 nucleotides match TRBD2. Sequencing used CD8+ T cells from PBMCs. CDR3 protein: CASSLSFGGRRYEQYF. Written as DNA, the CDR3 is TGTGCCAGCAGTTTAAGTTTTGGCGGGAGGCGGTACGAGCAGTACTTC.